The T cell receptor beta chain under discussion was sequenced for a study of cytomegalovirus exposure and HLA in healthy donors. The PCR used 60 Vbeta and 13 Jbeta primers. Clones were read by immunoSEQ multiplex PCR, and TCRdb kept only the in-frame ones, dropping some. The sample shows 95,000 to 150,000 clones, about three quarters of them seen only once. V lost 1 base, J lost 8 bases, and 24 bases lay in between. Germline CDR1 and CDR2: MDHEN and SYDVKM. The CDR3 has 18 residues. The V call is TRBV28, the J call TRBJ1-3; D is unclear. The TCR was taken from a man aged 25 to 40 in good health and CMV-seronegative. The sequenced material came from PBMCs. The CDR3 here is CASSLSPADTAVGDTIYF. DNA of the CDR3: TGTGCCAGCAGTTTATCCCCTGCCGATACTGCCGTGGGAGACACCATATATTTT.